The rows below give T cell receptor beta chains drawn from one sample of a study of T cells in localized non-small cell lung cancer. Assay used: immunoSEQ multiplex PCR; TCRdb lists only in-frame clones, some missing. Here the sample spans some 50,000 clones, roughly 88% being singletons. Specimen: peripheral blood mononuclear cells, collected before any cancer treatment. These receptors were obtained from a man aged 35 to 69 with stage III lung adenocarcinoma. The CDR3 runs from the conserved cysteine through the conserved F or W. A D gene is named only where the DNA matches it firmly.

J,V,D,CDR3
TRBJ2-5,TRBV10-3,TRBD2,CAISDLAGSQETQYF
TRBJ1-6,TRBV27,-,CASSLEGPVSSYNSPLHF
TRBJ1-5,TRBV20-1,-,CSARTGGPQHF
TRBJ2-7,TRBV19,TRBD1,CASSIPDRGFNEQYF
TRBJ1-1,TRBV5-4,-,CASSSGGVTVNTEAFF
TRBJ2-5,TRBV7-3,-,CASSLTGPQETQYF
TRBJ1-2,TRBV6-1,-,CASTTADYGYTF
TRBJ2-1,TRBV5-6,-,CASSLESPYNEQFF
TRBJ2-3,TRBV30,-,CAWSPGGGTDTQYF
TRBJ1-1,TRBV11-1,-,CASSLGDFHTEAFF
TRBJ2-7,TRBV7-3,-,CASSSSRGDEQYF
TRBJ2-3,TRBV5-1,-,CASSLGQATTDTQYF
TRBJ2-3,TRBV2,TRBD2,CASSELTSADTQYF
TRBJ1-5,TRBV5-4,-,CASSTEDQPQHF
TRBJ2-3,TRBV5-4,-,CASSESGSDTQYF
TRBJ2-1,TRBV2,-,CASSERQDNEQFF
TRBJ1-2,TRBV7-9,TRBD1,CASSSVLQGAGYGYTF
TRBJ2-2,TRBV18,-,CASSSQNIVSAGELFF
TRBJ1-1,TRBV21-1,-,CASSKPTARDTEAFF
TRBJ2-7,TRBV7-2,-,CASSLQLGATYEQYF
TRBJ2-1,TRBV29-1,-,CSVGASRENEQFF
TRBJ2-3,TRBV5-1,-,CASSLELASGTDTQYF
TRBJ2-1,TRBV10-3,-,CAISAGFYEQFF
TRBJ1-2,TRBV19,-,CASSIVVGRQPNYGYTF
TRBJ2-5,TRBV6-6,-,CASSLGGSGQETQYF
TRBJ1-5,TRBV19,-,CASSRKGVAGDQPQHF
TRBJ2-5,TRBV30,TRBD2,CAWSVGAGGETQYF
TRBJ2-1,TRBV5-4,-,CASSLAGSSSYNEQFF
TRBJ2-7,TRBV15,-,CATSRDVPYEQYF
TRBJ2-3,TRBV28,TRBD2,CASSLGVGGLLTDTQYF
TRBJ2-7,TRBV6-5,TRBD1,CASLDRDNEQYF
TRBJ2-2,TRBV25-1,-,CASRRLNTGELFF
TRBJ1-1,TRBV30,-,CACKNMGNTEAFF
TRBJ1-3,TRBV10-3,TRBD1,CAISGGQDTIYF
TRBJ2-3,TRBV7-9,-,CASSLASTDTQYF
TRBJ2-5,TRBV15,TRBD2,CATSPQRDSKTQYF
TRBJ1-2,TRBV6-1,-,CASSEIGAANYGYTF
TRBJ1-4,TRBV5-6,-,CASSLMARDEKLFF
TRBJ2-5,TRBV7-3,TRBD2,CASSPNGGAQETQYF